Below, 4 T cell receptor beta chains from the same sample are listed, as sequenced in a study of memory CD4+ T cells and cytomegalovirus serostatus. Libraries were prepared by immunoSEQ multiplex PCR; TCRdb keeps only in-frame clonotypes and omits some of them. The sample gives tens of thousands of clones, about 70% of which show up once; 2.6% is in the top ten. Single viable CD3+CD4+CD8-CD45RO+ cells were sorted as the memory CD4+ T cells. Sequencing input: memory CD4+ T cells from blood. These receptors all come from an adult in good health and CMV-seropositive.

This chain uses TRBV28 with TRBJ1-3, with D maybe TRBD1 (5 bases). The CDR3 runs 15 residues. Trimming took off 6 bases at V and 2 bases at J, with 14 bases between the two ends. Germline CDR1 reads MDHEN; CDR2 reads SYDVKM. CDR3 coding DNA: TGTGCCAGCAGGCCCACCGGGACCCCTGGAAACACCATATATTTT. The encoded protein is CASRPTGTPGNTIYF.

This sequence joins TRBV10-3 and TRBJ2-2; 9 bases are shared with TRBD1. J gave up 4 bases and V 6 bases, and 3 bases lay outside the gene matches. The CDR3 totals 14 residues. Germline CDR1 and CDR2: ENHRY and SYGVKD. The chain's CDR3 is CAIRLTGGTGELFF. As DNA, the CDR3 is TGTGCCATCAGGTTGACAGGGGGCACCGGGGAGCTGTTTTTT.

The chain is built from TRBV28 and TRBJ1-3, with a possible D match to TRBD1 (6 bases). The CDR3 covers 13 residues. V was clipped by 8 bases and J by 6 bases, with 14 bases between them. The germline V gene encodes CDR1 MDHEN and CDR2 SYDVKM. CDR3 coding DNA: TGTGCCAGCCTACAACAGGGAGCAAACACCATATATTTT. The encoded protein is CASLQQGANTIYF.

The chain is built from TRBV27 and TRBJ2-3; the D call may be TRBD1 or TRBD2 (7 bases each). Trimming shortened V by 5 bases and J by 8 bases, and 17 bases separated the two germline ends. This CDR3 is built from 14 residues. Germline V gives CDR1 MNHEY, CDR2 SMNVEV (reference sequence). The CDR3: CASSPGGSGGTQYF. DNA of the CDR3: TGTGCCAGCAGTCCAGGGGGTTCGGGGGGTACGCAGTATTTT.